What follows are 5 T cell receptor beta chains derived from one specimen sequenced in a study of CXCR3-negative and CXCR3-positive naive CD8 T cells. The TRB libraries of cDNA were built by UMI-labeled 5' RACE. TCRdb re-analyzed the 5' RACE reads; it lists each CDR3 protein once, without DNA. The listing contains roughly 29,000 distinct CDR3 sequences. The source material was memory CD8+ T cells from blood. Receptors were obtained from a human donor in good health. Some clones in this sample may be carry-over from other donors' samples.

The CDR3 loop is CASSQGASNEQFF. This chain joins TRBV4-2 and TRBJ2-1. The CDR3 has 13 residues. Germline V gives CDR1 LGHNA, CDR2 YNFKEQ.

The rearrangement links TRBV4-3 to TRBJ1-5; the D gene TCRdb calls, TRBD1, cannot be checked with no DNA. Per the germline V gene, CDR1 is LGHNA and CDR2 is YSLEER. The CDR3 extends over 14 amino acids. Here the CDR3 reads CASSQSSGNQPQHF.

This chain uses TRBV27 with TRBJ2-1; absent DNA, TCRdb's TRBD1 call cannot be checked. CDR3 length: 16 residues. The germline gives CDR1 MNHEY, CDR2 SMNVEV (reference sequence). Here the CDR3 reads CASSLSGAESYNEQFF.

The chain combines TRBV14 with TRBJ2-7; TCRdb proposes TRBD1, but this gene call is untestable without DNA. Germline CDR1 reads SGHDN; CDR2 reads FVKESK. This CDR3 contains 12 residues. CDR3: CASSPRGDEQYF. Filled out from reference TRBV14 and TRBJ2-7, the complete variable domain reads EAGVTQFPSHSVIEKGQTVTLRCDPISGHDNLYWYRRVMGKEIKFLLHFVKESKQDESGMPNNRFLAERTGGTYSTLKVQPAELEDSGVYFCASSPRGDEQYFGPGTRLTVT.

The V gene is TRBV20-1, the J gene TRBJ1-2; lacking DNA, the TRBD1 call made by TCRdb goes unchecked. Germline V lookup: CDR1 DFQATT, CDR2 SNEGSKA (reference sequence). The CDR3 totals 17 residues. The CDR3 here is CSAGRSGGDRGPAGYTF.